The T cell receptor beta chain under discussion was sequenced for a study of identical twins. The CDR3 length is 11 residues. Per the germline V gene, CDR1 is MNHEY and CDR2 is SVGAGI. V gave up 2 bases and J gave up 10 bases, with 6 bases separating them. TCRdb itself ran the 5' RACE reads through MiXCR, one entry per CDR3 protein. The profile shows 200,000 to 250,000 distinct CDR3 sequences, approximately 8% of them singletons. This clonotype came up a few times. Separately, the same data were catalogued under a study of yellow fever vaccine responses in identical twins.

The origin of this receptor is a woman between 18 and 29 years old in good health. Sequencing input: CD8+ T cells sorted from blood. The chain couples TRBV6-5 to TRBJ2-1, with a tentative D call TRBD2 (5 bases). CDR3: CASSYGREQFF. For the CDR3, the DNA is TGTGCCAGCAGTTACGGGAGAGAGCAGTTCTTC.